This T cell receptor (beta chain) came from a study of T cell changes during pregnancy in multiple sclerosis. CDR1 and CDR2 from the germline V gene are MNHEY and SMNVEV (reference sequence). V was pared by 5 bases and J by 1 base, with 12 bases of the junction left unmatched. The CDR3 has 18 residues. Produced via immunoSEQ multiplex PCR; TCRdb's table is partial and in-frame only. The sample yields about 38,000 clones, 88% seen once. The gene calls are TRBV27 and TRBJ2-2; 8 positions agree with TRBD1. The sequence was obtained from a female donor with multiple sclerosis, enrolled in a pregnancy study. The source material was CD8+ T cells from peripheral blood mononuclear cells, sampled in the third trimester of pregnancy. The CDR3, as DNA: TGTGCCAGCAGTCCATGGGGACAGGCCCTAATGAACACCGGGGAGCTGTTTTTT. Translated, it gives CASSPWGQALMNTGELFF.